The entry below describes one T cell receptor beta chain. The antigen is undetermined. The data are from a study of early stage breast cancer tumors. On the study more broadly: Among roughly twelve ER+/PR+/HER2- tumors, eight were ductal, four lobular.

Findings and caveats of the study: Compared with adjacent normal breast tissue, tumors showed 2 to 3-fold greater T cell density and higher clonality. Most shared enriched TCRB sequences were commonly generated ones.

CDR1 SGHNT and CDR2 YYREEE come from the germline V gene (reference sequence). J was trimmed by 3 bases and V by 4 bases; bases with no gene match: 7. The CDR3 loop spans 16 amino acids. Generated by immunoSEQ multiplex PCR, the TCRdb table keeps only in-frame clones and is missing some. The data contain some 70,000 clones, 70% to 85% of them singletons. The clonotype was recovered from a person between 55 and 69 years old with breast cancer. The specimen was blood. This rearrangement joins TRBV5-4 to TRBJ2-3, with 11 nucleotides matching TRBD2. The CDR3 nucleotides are TGTGCCAGCAGCCAGGGACTAGCGGAATTAACAGATACGCAGTATTTT. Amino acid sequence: CASSQGLAELTDTQYF. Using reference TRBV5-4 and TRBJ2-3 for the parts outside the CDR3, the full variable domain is ETGVTQSPTHLIKTRGQQVTLRCSSQSGHNTVSWYQQALGQGPQFIFQYYREEENGRGNFPPRFSGLQFPNYSSELNVNALELDDSALYLCASSQGLAELTDTQYFGPGTRLTVL.